This T cell receptor beta chain stems from a study of technical replicates of blood from several donors. Method: immunoSEQ multiplex PCR; TCRdb's copy keeps in-frame clones and lacks some. In the table there are tens of thousands of clones, around 97% of which are singletons. J gave up 0 bases and V 1 base, and 4 bases lay outside the gene matches. The CDR3 is 17 residues long. The V gene's germline CDR1 is SSHAT and CDR2 FNYEAQ (reference sequence). This rearrangement joins TRBV7-7 to TRBJ2-7; TRBD2 aligns across 12 bases. Material for sequencing was T cells isolated from PBMCs. This TCR came from a human donor in good health. This chain's CDR3 is CASSLGTSGISSYEQYF. CDR3 DNA sequence: TGTGCCAGCAGCTTAGGGACTAGCGGGATTAGCTCCTACGAGCAGTACTTC.